This TCR beta chain was recorded in a study of control samples from healthy donors and cancer patients. This clone occurred a few times. TCRdb's copy holds only in-frame clones and misses some; the assay was immunoSEQ multiplex PCR. Of around 130,000 clones listed, 70% to 90% are singletons. V gave up 6 bases and J gave up 13 bases, with 21 bases separating them. There are 14 residues in the CDR3. The germline V gene has CDR1 SNHLY and CDR2 FYNNEI. This chain uses TRBV2 with TRBJ2-2; D gene unclear. This clonotype was obtained from a man over 45 in good health. The sequenced sample consisted of blood. The CDR3 DNA reads as TGTGCCAGCAGGGTCGGCGGTGGGTTTCTTGGGCTGTTTTTT. Protein: CASRVGGGFLGLFF. Based on the CDR3 plus reference TRBV2 and TRBJ2-2, the full variable domain is EPEVTQTPSHQVTQMGQEVILRCVPISNHLYFYWYRQILGQKVEFLVSFYNNEISEKSEIFDDQFSVERPDGSNFTLKIRSTKLEDSAMYFCASRVGGGFLGLFFGEGSRLTVL.